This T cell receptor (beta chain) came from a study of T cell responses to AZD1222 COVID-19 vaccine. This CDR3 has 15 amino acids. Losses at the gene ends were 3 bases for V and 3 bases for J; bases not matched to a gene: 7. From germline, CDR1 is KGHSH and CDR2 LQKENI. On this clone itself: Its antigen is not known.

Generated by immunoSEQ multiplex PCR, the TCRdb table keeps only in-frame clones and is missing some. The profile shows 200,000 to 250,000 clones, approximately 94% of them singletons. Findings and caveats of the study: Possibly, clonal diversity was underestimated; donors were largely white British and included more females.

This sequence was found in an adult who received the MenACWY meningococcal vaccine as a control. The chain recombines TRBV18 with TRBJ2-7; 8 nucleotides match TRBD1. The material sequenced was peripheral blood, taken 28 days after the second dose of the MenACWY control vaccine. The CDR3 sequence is CASSPSAGGNYEQYF. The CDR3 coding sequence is TGTGCCAGCTCACCGTCAGCAGGGGGCAACTACGAGCAGTACTTC.